These 6 T cell receptor beta chains were sequenced from one sample in a study of beta chain features in type 1 diabetes. The study's findings and limits: People with Type 1 diabetes carried modestly yet significantly shorter TCRB CDR3s in all four CD4+ subsets.

Investigators reverse transcribed all isolated RNA, so they sequenced expressed TCRB transcripts. Method: immunoSEQ multiplex PCR; TCRdb's copy keeps in-frame clones and lacks some. The sample contains about 660,000 clones, more than 12% of which appear only once. Antigens of these TCRs are unknown. Sequenced input: naive CD4+ T cells from blood. These receptors were taken from a man aged 18 to 29 with type 1 diabetes.

This clone was detected only a few times. The chain employs TRBV25-1 and TRBJ1-2; a weak D match, TRBD1 (6 bases). The CDR3 contains 12 residues. Per the germline V gene, CDR1 is MGHDK and CDR2 is SYGVNS. V was cut by 3 bases and J by 5 bases, with 7 bases left in between. In DNA, the CDR3 is TGTGCCAGCAGTGATCAGGGGTATGGCTACACCTTC. Protein sequence: CASSDQGYGYTF.

This chain links TRBV14 with TRBJ2-3; D remains unclear. V lost 4 bases, J lost 4 bases, and 9 bases lay in between. CDR1 is SGHDN and CDR2 is FVKESK in the germline V gene. This CDR3 spans 13 amino acids. The CDR3 loop reads CASSPGWSDTQYF. The CDR3 nucleotides are TGTGCCAGCAGCCCAGGATGGTCAGATACGCAGTATTTT.

V and J are TRBV7-2 and TRBJ2-3; D gene ambiguous. CDR1 is SGHTA, CDR2 FQGNSA, per germline. V was pared by 2 bases and J by 2 bases, with 11 bases between. The CDR3 is 15 amino acids. CDR3 nucleotide sequence: TGTGCCAGCAGCTTAATCGGACCCCACACAGATACGCAGTATTTT. This sequence encodes CASSLIGPHTDTQYF.

This clone was counted a few times. V is TRBV30 and J is TRBJ2-3; D is perhaps TRBD2 (5 bases). The CDR3 sequence is 16 residues long. The germline V gene has CDR1 GTSNPN and CDR2 SVGIG (reference sequence). V lost 3 bases, J lost 2 bases, and 18 bases lay in between. CDR3 nucleotide sequence: TGTGCCTGGAGGGTCCGTGTTCGGGGAGTCACAGATACGCAGTATTTT. Translated, it gives CAWRVRVRGVTDTQYF.

This clone was observed a handful of times. The chain combines TRBV7-2 with TRBJ2-3; 13 nucleotides match TRBD2. Germline lookup yields CDR1 SGHTA and CDR2 FQGNSA. The CDR3 runs to 17 residues. Trimming at V came to 0 bases and at J to 4 bases, leaving 4 bases not matched to a gene. DNA of the CDR3: TGTGCCAGCAGCTTAGCCCCAACTAGCGGGGGGGCAGATACGCAGTATTTT. As protein: CASSLAPTSGGADTQYF.

The chain links TRBV5-1 to TRBJ1-1; 7 bases are shared with TRBD1. In germline, CDR1 is SGHRS, CDR2 YFSETQ. Trimming took 0 bases from V and 1 from J; bases not matched to a gene: 9. The CDR3 has 17 amino acids. CDR3 protein: CASSLGAGGSWNTEAFF. The CDR3 nucleotides read TGCGCCAGCAGCTTGGGCGCAGGGGGGAGTTGGAACACTGAAGCTTTCTTT. Variable domain in full (rest from reference TRBV5-1 and TRBJ1-1): KAGVTQTPRYLIKTRGQQVTLSCSPISGHRSVSWYQQTPGQGLQFLFEYFSETQRNKGNFPGRFSGRQFSNSRSEMNVSTLELGDSALYLCASSLGAGGSWNTEAFFGQGTRLTVV.